Presented here are 27 T cell receptor beta chains from one specimen sequenced in a study of CD8+CD57+ T cells in acquired aplastic anemia. Patients sequenced had flow cytometry evidence of CD8+CD57+ cell expansion. Template material for TCR beta VDJ and CDR3 profiling consisted of genomic DNA. TCRdb itself ran the reads through MiXCR, one entry per CDR3 protein. Among around 200,000 distinct CDR3 sequences listed, more than 55% were seen once. Source material: sorted CD4+, CD8+, or CD8+CD57+ T cells (not recorded which) from PBMCs. Receptor source: a human donor with aplastic anemia.

On this clonotype: A read error may produce the germline difference seen at one junction end. The chain couples TRBV7-9 to TRBJ1-1; perhaps TRBD1 as D (6 bases). The CDR3 length is 13 residues. Germline assignment: CDR1 SEHNR and CDR2 FQNEAQ (reference sequence). The chain's CDR3 is CASSVPGDTEALF. In DNA, the CDR3 is TGTGCCAGCAGCGTCCCTGGGGACACTGAAGCTCTCTTT.

Here the CDR3 reads CATSDPAGGIMNTGELFF. CDR3 bases: TGTGCCACCAGTGATCCAGCGGGAGGGATCATGAACACCGGGGAGCTGTTTTTT. The rearrangement joins TRBV24-1 to TRBJ2-2, with TRBD2 identical over 10 bases. Germline CDR1 KGHDR, CDR2 SFDVKD. With 3 bases clipped from V and 1 base from J, the junction kept 7 bases outside the gene matches. The CDR3 loop spans 18 amino acids.

The rearrangement uses TRBV7-2 and TRBJ2-2, with unresolved D. Germline V gene data show CDR1 as SGHTA and CDR2 as FQGNSA. Trimming removed 6 bases at V and 3 bases at J, with 11 bases between. The CDR3 is 14 residues long. DNA for the CDR3: TGTGCCAGCAGTTACGCTCAGTACACCGGGGAGCTGTTTTTT. Translation: CASSYAQYTGELFF.

The gene calls are TRBV4-1 and TRBJ2-3; possibly TRBD1 for D (6 bases). The CDR3 covers 15 residues. Germline V gene sequence: CDR1 MGHRA, CDR2 YSYEKL. The germline V and J ends were trimmed by 1 base and 3 bases, with 11 bases remaining between them. The chain's CDR3 is CASSQAHRVTDTQYF. The CDR3 coding sequence is TGCGCCAGCAGCCAAGCTCACAGGGTGACAGATACGCAGTATTTT.

This clonotype was recorded once. The V gene is TRBV27, the J gene TRBJ2-5, with 8 bases matching TRBD2. The V segment lost 5 bases and the J segment 2 bases; nucleotides outside the gene matches: 7. The CDR3 runs to 15 residues. Germline CDR1 MNHEY, CDR2 SMNVEV (reference sequence). The CDR3 nucleotides are TGTGCCAGCAGTCCATTTCGGGGGGGACAAGAGACCCAGTACTTC. It translates to CASSPFRGGQETQYF.

Points on this clonotype: Without the conserved terminal phenylalanine or tryptophan, this CDR3 likely stems from a read error. The rearrangement joins TRBV20-1 to TRBJ2-3; D remains unclear. Trimming took 0 bases from V and 2 from J, leaving 3 bases between them. Germline CDR1 reads DFQATT; CDR2 reads SNEGSKA (reference sequence). The CDR3 spans 12 residues. This chain's CDR3 is CSAREITDTQYL. The CDR3 nucleotides read TGCAGTGCTAGAGAGATCACAGATACGCAGTATTTG.

The genes are TRBV5-1 and TRBJ2-1; the D is unclear. This CDR3 region has 14 residues. The V gene lost 0 bases and the J gene lost 0 bases, with 4 bases spanning the gap. Germline V gene data show CDR1 as SGHRS and CDR2 as YFSETQ. CDR3 coding DNA: TGCGCCAGCAGCTTGGTTAGCTCCTACAATGAGCAGTTCTTC. Encoded protein: CASSLVSSYNEQFF.

The J gene is TRBJ1-5, the V gene TRBV24-1; TRBD1 might be the D (6 bases). CDR1 and CDR2 from the germline V gene are KGHDR and SFDVKD. V gave up 3 bases and J gave up 6 bases, with 14 bases separating them. The CDR3 length is 15 residues. DNA for the CDR3: TGTGCCACCAGTGATCGGGACACTGCAGGTCAGCCCCAGCATTTT. Encoded protein: CATSDRDTAGQPQHF.

V gene TRBV27 combines with J gene TRBJ2-1; D is ambiguous. CDR1 is MNHEY and CDR2 is SMNVEV in the germline V gene (reference sequence). The length of the CDR3 is 14 residues. V dropped 8 bases and J dropped 4 bases, with 15 bases sitting between them. The CDR3 protein is CASAETDRYNEQFF. DNA for the CDR3: TGTGCCAGCGCCGAAACCGACCGATACAATGAGCAGTTCTTC.

As for this clonotype: One junction end disagrees with the germline gene, perhaps due to a read error. The chain employs TRBV2 and TRBJ1-2; D is ambiguous. The CDR3 loop spans 13 amino acids. Germline assignment: CDR1 SNHLY and CDR2 FYNNEI. Here the CDR3 DNA reads TGTGCCAGCATGGGTGCAACGGGGTATGGCTACACTTTC. Translated, it gives CASMGATGYGYTF.

The J gene is TRBJ2-7, the V gene TRBV11-1; D remains unclear. The CDR3 has 11 amino acids. Per germline, CDR1 SGHAT and CDR2 FQDESV (reference sequence). The V end was cut by 3 bases, the J end by 6 bases, with 6 bases between. CDR3: CASSFGLEQYF. The DNA of the CDR3 is TGTGCCAGCAGCTTTGGGCTCGAGCAGTACTTC.

V is TRBV15 and J is TRBJ1-5, with TRBD1 as a possible D gene (5 bases). This CDR3 has 14 amino acids. The V and J ends lost 3 bases and 1 base respectively, with 7 bases between them. Looked up from germline, CDR1 is LNHNV and CDR2 is YYDKDF (reference sequence). The CDR3 nucleotides read TGTGCCACCAGCAGGACAGTCAGCAATCAGCCCCAGCATTTT. It encodes CATSRTVSNQPQHF.

This clonotype was seen ten or more times. V gene TRBV29-1 combines with J gene TRBJ1-2; 8 positions match TRBD1. This CDR3 contains 14 residues. V was clipped by 4 bases and J by 2 bases; unmatched bases: 6. The germline V gene encodes CDR1 SQVTM and CDR2 ANQGSEA. CDR3 nucleotide sequence: TGCAGCGTTGTGGAGGGACAGGACAACTATGGCTACACCTTC. Translating gives CSVVEGQDNYGYTF.

The chain combines TRBV29-1 with TRBJ2-1, with D unresolved. Germline lookup yields CDR1 SQVTM and CDR2 ANQGSEA. With 6 bases removed from V and 10 bases from J, the gap between germline ends came to 16 bases. This CDR3 is 12 amino acids long. CDR3: CSVFTALGEQFF. For the CDR3, the DNA is TGCAGCGTCTTCACAGCCCTAGGGGAGCAGTTCTTC.

The chain joins TRBV29-1 to TRBJ2-1, with D hard to call. Germline CDR1 is SQVTM and CDR2 is ANQGSEA. The V end was cut by 3 bases, the J end by 4 bases, with 7 bases between. This CDR3 spans 12 amino acids. CDR3 amino acids: CSVDEHYNEQFF. CDR3 in DNA: TGCAGCGTTGATGAACATTACAATGAGCAGTTCTTC.

The chain couples TRBV5-1 to TRBJ1-2, with 10 bases that match TRBD1. V gave up 4 bases and J gave up 3 bases; unmatched junction bases: 6. The CDR3 sequence is 15 residues long. The V gene's germline CDR1 is SGHRS and CDR2 YFSETQ. The CDR3 reads CASSLRTGGDYGYTF. CDR3 in DNA: TGCGCCAGCAGCCTGAGGACAGGGGGGGACTATGGCTACACCTTC.

This sequence joins TRBV15 and TRBJ2-7, with TRBD1 matching 10 bases. CDR3 length equals 17 residues. The trim removed 3 bases at V and 5 bases at J, leaving 13 bases unmatched. Germline V gene lookup returns CDR1 LNHNV and CDR2 YYDKDF (reference sequence). The CDR3 loop is CATSSSSPGQGFHEQYF. DNA for the CDR3: TGTGCCACCAGCAGCTCCAGCCCGGGACAGGGGTTCCACGAGCAGTACTTC.

This clonotype occurred a few times. The chain joins TRBV7-9 to TRBJ2-7; a weak D match, TRBD1 (6 bases). Trimming shortened V by 6 bases and J by 0 bases, and 9 bases separated the two germline ends. Germline V gene sequence: CDR1 SEHNR, CDR2 FQNEAQ (reference sequence). This CDR3 has 13 amino acids. The CDR3 here is CASRQGNSYEQYF. DNA for the CDR3: TGTGCCAGCAGGCAGGGGAACTCCTACGAGCAGTACTTC.

As to this clonotype: One end of the junction varies from germline; a read error may be responsible. The V gene is TRBV29-1, the J gene TRBJ1-5; possible D gene TRBD1, 6 bases. The CDR3 contains 16 residues. Germline V gene lookup returns CDR1 SQVTM and CDR2 ANQGSEA. CDR3 sequence reads: CSVEPLGARWDQAQHF. The CDR3 coding sequence is TGCAGCGTTGAACCCTTGGGGGCACGGTGGGATCAGGCCCAGCATTTT.

The gene calls are TRBV11-3 and TRBJ2-7, with 9 bases fitting TRBD1. CDR3 length: 15 residues. The V segment lost 6 bases and the J segment 4 bases; nucleotides outside the gene matches: 10. Germline V lookup: CDR1 SGHNT, CDR2 YENEEA. CDR3 coding DNA: TGTGCCAGCAGGGAACCCGGGACAGGGTCTTACGAGCAGTACTTC. It translates to CASREPGTGSYEQYF.

The V call is TRBV24-1, the J call TRBJ1-2, with TRBD1 matching 7 bases. This CDR3 is 15 amino acids long. CDR1 is KGHDR and CDR2 is SFDVKD in the germline V gene. V lost 3 bases and J lost 0; bases outside the gene matches: 3. As DNA, the CDR3 is TGTGCCACCAGTGATGCCGGACAGGCTAACTATGGCTACACCTTC. Protein sequence: CATSDAGQANYGYTF.

This clonotype was seen more than once but under ten times. The V and J genes are TRBV7-8 and TRBJ2-7; the match to TRBD1 covers 8 bases. After removal of 9 bases from V and 0 bases from J, the junction contained 4 bases not matched to a gene. This CDR3 is 13 amino acids long. CDR1 is SGHVS and CDR2 is FQNEAQ in the germline V gene. CDR3 nucleotide sequence: TGTGCCAGTCGACAGGGGAGCTCCTACGAGCAGTACTTC. Translating it yields CASRQGSSYEQYF. The full variable domain, completed using reference TRBV7-8 and TRBJ2-7, is GAGVSQSPRYKVAKRGQDVALRCDPISGHVSLFWYQQALGQGPEFLTYFQNEAQLDKSGLPSDRFFAERPEGSVSTLKIQRTQQEDSAVYLCASRQGSSYEQYFGPGTRLTVT.

V and J are TRBV20-1 and TRBJ2-1, with D perhaps TRBD1 or TRBD2 (5 bases each). Germline CDR1 reads DFQATT; CDR2 reads SNEGSKA (reference sequence). V lost 6 bases to trimming and J lost 6 bases, with 21 bases between them. The CDR3 contains 15 residues. CDR3 sequence (DNA): TGCAGTGCCCATCTGTCGGGGCAGGGTGCCAATGAGCAGTTCTTC. This sequence encodes CSAHLSGQGANEQFF.

A single count supports this clonotype. This chain uses TRBV7-8 with TRBJ2-1, with 8 bases that match TRBD1. The V and J ends lost 7 bases and 10 bases, in that order; junction bases with no gene match: 12. The CDR3 length is 14 residues. Germline V gives CDR1 SGHVS, CDR2 FQNEAQ. The CDR3 region has the DNA TGTGCCAGCAACCCAGGGGGCAACAGCAACGAGCAGTTCTTC. It is translated as CASNPGGNSNEQFF.

This clonotype has only a few counts. The rearrangement joins TRBV7-9 to TRBJ2-5; D gene ambiguous. The last part of the DNA fits TRBJ2-1 better; the J call may be wrong. The germline gives CDR1 SEHNR, CDR2 FQNEAQ (reference sequence). This CDR3 spans 10 amino acids. CDR3 region: CASSQYEQFF. The CDR3 DNA is TGTGCCAGCAGTCAGTATGAGCAGTTCTTC.

The table lists this clonotype with a count of one. This rearrangement joins TRBV7-8 to TRBJ1-6, with TRBD1 matching 10 bases. CDR1 and CDR2 from the germline V gene are SGHVS and FQNEAQ. The V segment lost 5 bases and the J segment 6 bases; nucleotides outside the gene matches: 7. CDR3 length equals 16 residues. The CDR3 DNA sequence: TGTGCCAGCAGCCCCACCCGGGACAGGGGTAATTCACCCCTCCACTTT. Protein: CASSPTRDRGNSPLHF.

The CDR3 sequence is CASSTGQASSGANEQYF. The CDR3 nucleotides are TGTGCCAGCAGCACGGGACAGGCTAGCTCTGGGGCCAACGAGCAGTACTTC. The rearrangement uses TRBV7-8 and TRBJ2-7; 8 bases line up with TRBD1. The trim removed 5 bases at V and 5 bases at J, leaving 17 bases unmatched. Germline V lookup: CDR1 SGHVS, CDR2 FQNEAQ. The CDR3 length is 17 residues. Using reference TRBV7-8 and TRBJ2-7 for the parts outside the CDR3, the full variable domain is GAGVSQSPRYKVAKRGQDVALRCDPISGHVSLFWYQQALGQGPEFLTYFQNEAQLDKSGLPSDRFFAERPEGSVSTLKIQRTQQEDSAVYLCASSTGQASSGANEQYFGPGTRLTVT.